The 9 T cell receptor beta chains listed next were all sequenced from one sample in a study of blood T cell repertoires in COVID-19. The data were produced by immunoSEQ multiplex PCR, yet TCRdb's version contains in-frame clones alone and is incomplete. The table shows 250,000 to 300,000 clones, with about nine tenths occurring only once. Source material: PBMCs or T cells enriched from blood (not recorded which). These receptors came from a man between 18 and 35 years old who had recovered from COVID-19.

This chain connects TRBV7-8 to TRBJ1-5; D remains ambiguous. This CDR3 has 13 amino acids. The V gene lost 5 bases and the J gene lost 5 bases, with 10 bases spanning the gap. CDR1 is SGHVS and CDR2 is FQNEAQ in the germline V gene. The CDR3 is CASSALGDQPQHF. CDR3 nucleotides: TGTGCCAGCAGCGCACTCGGGGATCAGCCCCAGCATTTT.

This chain joins TRBV5-4 and TRBJ2-7; TRBD2 agrees at 10 bases. Germline V gene data show CDR1 as SGHNT and CDR2 as YYREEE (reference sequence). The CDR3 totals 14 residues. V shed 5 bases and J 2 bases; nucleotides not matched to a gene: 4. DNA for the CDR3: TGTGCCAGCAGGTTTAGCGGGGGGCCCTACGAGCAGTACTTC. Translated, it gives CASRFSGGPYEQYF.

The genes are TRBV10-2 and TRBJ2-7; 12 bases fit TRBD2. Germline assignment: CDR1 WSHSY and CDR2 SAAADI. The V and J ends lost 6 bases and 4 bases, in that order; junction bases with no gene match: 7. The CDR3 totals 15 residues. CDR3 coding DNA: TGCGCCAGCAGCCGACTAGCGGGAGTTAAGTACGAGCAGTACTTC. Residues: CASSRLAGVKYEQYF.

The chain employs TRBV6-4 and TRBJ2-3; TRBD2 agrees at 11 bases. V shed 6 bases, J shed 3 bases, and the junction held 5 bases outside the gene matches. Per the germline V gene, CDR1 is MRHNA and CDR2 is SNTAGT. This CDR3 has 15 residues. This CDR3 reads CASRLTSGITDTQYF. Written as DNA, the CDR3 is TGTGCCAGCAGACTGACTAGCGGGATTACAGATACGCAGTATTTT.

The V gene is TRBV6-5, the J gene TRBJ2-7; the match to TRBD1 covers 7 bases. The CDR3 covers 15 residues. V lost 6 bases, J lost 4 bases, and 12 bases stayed unmatched. The germline CDR1 and CDR2 sequences are MNHEY and SVGAGI. Here the CDR3 reads CASRPATGEGYEQYF. The CDR3 DNA reads TGTGCCAGCAGGCCCGCAACAGGGGAAGGATACGAGCAGTACTTC.

V usage is TRBV3-1 (or the pseudogene TRBV3-2) and J usage is TRBJ1-6; 7 bases align to TRBD1. The V segment lost 1 base and the J segment 10 bases; nucleotides outside the gene matches: 4. Germline V CDR1 and CDR2: LGHDT, YNNKEL (reference sequence). The CDR3 runs 14 residues. CDR3 bases: TGTGCCAGCAGCCAAGGGACAGGCTTCTCACCCCTCCACTTT. It is translated as CASSQGTGFSPLHF.

The chain combines TRBV30 with TRBJ1-5, with TRBD1 as a possible D gene (6 bases). V shed 4 bases and J shed 3 bases, with 13 bases lying between them. Germline CDR1 and CDR2: GTSNPN and SVGIG (reference sequence). The CDR3 has 14 residues. For the CDR3, the DNA is TGTGCCTGGAACGCAGGGGATCCCAATCAGCCCCAGCATTTT. It yields the protein CAWNAGDPNQPQHF.

A few counts support this clone. The chain joins TRBV30 to TRBJ2-2, with 7 bases matching TRBD2. The V segment lost 3 bases and the J segment 5 bases; nucleotides outside the gene matches: 6. Looked up from germline, CDR1 is GTSNPN and CDR2 is SVGIG (reference sequence). The CDR3 is 14 amino acids. The DNA for the CDR3 is TGTGCCTGGAGGCCGGGGGGTGGGACCGGGGAGCTGTTTTTT. Its protein product is CAWRPGGGTGELFF.

The V gene is TRBV28, the J gene TRBJ2-3; TRBD2 might be the D (6 bases). Trimming pared 5 bases from V and 4 bases from J, leaving 13 bases between. Germline loops: CDR1 MDHEN, CDR2 SYDVKM. This CDR3 contains 14 residues. In nucleotides, the CDR3 is TGTGCCAGCAGTAGGGGAGGCGTACCAGATACGCAGTATTTT. It codes for CASSRGGVPDTQYF.